Only a few counts were recorded for the clone carrying this T cell receptor (beta chain). What it binds is not known. The sample belongs to a study of T cell repertoires in aging, cancer and after chemotherapy. TRB rearrangements spanning V, D and J were amplified using mixed TRB-A/B primers. TCRdb passed the multiplex PCR reads through MiXCR, listing each CDR3 protein once. Among 950 to 1,500 distinct CDR3 sequences listed, around 23% were seen once. Per the germline V gene, CDR1 is SEHNR and CDR2 is FQNEAQ (reference sequence). Unmatched junction bases numbered 5, after V lost 4 bases and J lost 10 bases. The CDR3 extends over 14 amino acids. TCR beta rearrangements were amplified from peripheral blood genomic DNA. Study results and caveats: Across the chemotherapy interval, each cancer cohort showed higher median generation probability, suggesting thymic rebound.

V usage is TRBV7-9 and J usage is TRBJ2-1; 12 bases are shared with TRBD2. The source material was blood. The TCR sequence derives from a human donor with a solid tumor. The CDR3 DNA is TGTGCCAGCAGCTCAGGACTAGCGGGGCAAGAGCAGTTCTTC. It translates to CASSSGLAGQEQFF.